The 26 T cell receptor beta chains below come from one sample, sequenced in a study of technical replicates of blood from four donors. TCRdb keeps only in-frame clones here, not all; method: immunoSEQ multiplex PCR. The sample consists of 65,000 to 90,000 clones, 95% to 98% of them appearing once. The sample was T cells isolated from PBMCs. These receptors were taken from a human donor in good health.

The chain employs TRBV6-6 and TRBJ1-5; the D gene is possibly TRBD1 (5 bases). In germline, CDR1 is MNHNY, CDR2 SVGAGI (reference sequence). V dropped 6 bases and J dropped 4 bases, with 16 bases sitting between them. The length of the CDR3 is 15 residues. CDR3 amino acids: CASRIEAGGNQPQHF. DNA for the CDR3: TGTGCCAGCAGGATCGAAGCGGGGGGAAATCAGCCCCAGCATTTT.

The chain employs TRBV7-3 and TRBJ2-2; 8 bases agree with TRBD1. Germline V gene lookup returns CDR1 SGHTA and CDR2 FQGTGA. CDR3 length: 17 residues. V lost 5 bases and J lost 0; bases outside the gene matches: 8. The CDR3 sequence: CASSQILTGANTGELFF. As DNA, the CDR3 is TGTGCCAGCAGCCAGATCCTGACAGGGGCGAACACCGGGGAGCTGTTTTTT.

The chain couples TRBV6-5 to TRBJ2-7; D is possibly TRBD1 (5 bases). The V gene's germline CDR1 is MNHEY and CDR2 SVGAGI. The V end lost 1 base, the J end lost 3 bases, and 10 bases lay between the germline ends. This CDR3 region has 14 residues. Here the CDR3 reads CASSYFGRDYEQYF. The CDR3 DNA follows: TGTGCCAGCAGTTACTTCGGCAGGGACTACGAGCAGTACTTC.

The V gene is TRBV19, the J gene TRBJ2-2; tentative D call: TRBD1 (6 bases). The CDR3 is 14 amino acids. Germline lookup yields CDR1 LNHDA and CDR2 SQIVND (reference sequence). Trimming cost V 6 bases and J 4 bases, with 12 bases left between them. The chain's CDR3 is CASRDTGITGELFF. The CDR3, as DNA: TGTGCCAGTAGGGACACAGGGATCACCGGGGAGCTGTTTTTT.

This clone was seen only once. V usage is TRBV7-9 and J usage is TRBJ2-1, with 13 bases identical to TRBD2. From germline, CDR1 is SEHNR and CDR2 FQNEAQ (reference sequence). The CDR3 spans 16 residues. The ends lost 7 bases at V and 8 bases at J; junction bases unmatched: 11. The CDR3: CASTPKGLAGLDEQFF. The CDR3 nucleotides read TGTGCCAGCACACCGAAGGGACTAGCGGGACTAGATGAGCAGTTCTTC.

The chain employs TRBV28 and TRBJ1-4; no clear D gene. This CDR3 region has 16 residues. The V and J ends lost 3 bases and 4 bases respectively, with 15 bases between them. Germline V gene sequence: CDR1 MDHEN, CDR2 SYDVKM. The CDR3 region is CASSFMSSQLNEKLFF. CDR3 DNA: TGTGCCAGCAGTTTTATGTCATCACAGCTTAATGAAAAACTGTTTTTT.

This clone has only one observation. The chain couples TRBV19 to TRBJ1-1; 10 bases align to TRBD1. V trimming: 8 bases; J trimming: 0 bases; junction bases outside the gene matches: 6. The CDR3 runs to 15 residues. Germline-derived CDR1 and CDR2 are LNHDA and SQIVND (reference sequence). The DNA of the CDR3 is TGTGCCAGTCGACAGGGGGCGCAGGTGAACACTGAAGCTTTCTTT. Its translation: CASRQGAQVNTEAFF.

The chain is built from TRBV9 and TRBJ1-2, with D tentatively TRBD1 (6 bases). The CDR3 extends over 13 amino acids. Germline CDR1 and CDR2: SGDLS and YYNGEE. Trimming stripped 5 bases from V and 4 bases from J, with 12 bases between. The CDR3, as DNA: TGTGCCAGCAGGGAGACAGGACTCTATGGCTACACCTTC. This sequence encodes CASRETGLYGYTF.

The sample holds one count of this clone. V usage is TRBV18 and J usage is TRBJ1-2; TRBD1 aligns across 8 bases. The CDR3 has 12 residues. J was trimmed by 13 bases and V by 2 bases; bases with no gene match: 6. CDR1 and CDR2 from the germline V gene are KGHSH and LQKENI. Written as DNA, the CDR3 is TGTGCCAGCTCACCAAACAGGGGGTCTTCCACCTTC. Translation: CASSPNRGSSTF.

This chain joins TRBV5-1 and TRBJ2-3; 11 positions agree with TRBD2. Germline values: CDR1 SGHRS, CDR2 YFSETQ. This CDR3 has 16 amino acids. The ends lost 1 base at V and 5 bases at J; junction bases unmatched: 6. The CDR3, as DNA: TGCGCCAGCAGCTTGATTTCTGGACTAGCGGGAGATACGCAGTATTTT. Residues: CASSLISGLAGDTQYF.

Only one count was recorded for this clone. The chain carries TRBV10-3 and TRBJ2-7; 10 bases fit TRBD2. J was trimmed by 3 bases and V by 0 bases; bases with no gene match: 11. The CDR3 has 18 amino acids. The V gene's germline CDR1 is ENHRY and CDR2 SYGVKD. The chain's CDR3 is CAISESGVTLAGLYEQYF. In DNA form, the CDR3 reads TGTGCCATCAGTGAGTCTGGAGTAACACTAGCGGGACTCTACGAGCAGTACTTC.

This clone was seen a single time. V usage is TRBV6-5 and J usage is TRBJ2-2; maybe TRBD2 (5 bases). The germline V gene has CDR1 MNHEY and CDR2 SVGAGI. V lost 4 bases, J lost 2 bases, and 11 bases lay in between. The CDR3 extends over 15 amino acids. The CDR3 is CASSSGLANTGELFF. The CDR3 DNA follows: TGTGCCAGCAGTTCCGGACTGGCTAACACCGGGGAGCTGTTTTTT.

The V call is TRBV7-9, the J call TRBJ2-1, with D perhaps matching TRBD2 (5 bases). Germline V lookup: CDR1 SEHNR, CDR2 FQNEAQ (reference sequence). The CDR3 loop spans 15 amino acids. Between the trimmed V and J ends, which lost 5 bases and 8 bases, there was a span of 19 bases. CDR3 coding DNA: TGTGCCAGCAGCATGGCCCGGGAATCTCCCCATGAGCAGTTCTTC. Encoded protein: CASSMARESPHEQFF.

The V and J genes are TRBV5-1 and TRBJ2-3; TRBD2 is a possible D gene (6 bases). The length of the CDR3 is 14 residues. Per germline, CDR1 SGHRS and CDR2 YFSETQ. V dropped 0 bases and J dropped 2 bases, with 7 bases sitting between them. Written as DNA, the CDR3 is TGCGCCAGCAGCTTGGTGGACTACACAGATACGCAGTATTTT. Residues: CASSLVDYTDTQYF.

The V call is TRBV5-4, the J call TRBJ2-2; 8 bases match TRBD1. The CDR3 loop spans 16 amino acids. With 1 base clipped from V and 6 bases from J, the junction kept 8 bases outside the gene matches. Looked up from germline, CDR1 is SGHNT and CDR2 is YYREEE (reference sequence). CDR3 in DNA: TGTGCCAGCAGCTTGTTAGCAGGGGGCGCTTCCGGGGAGCTGTTTTTT. It codes for CASSLLAGGASGELFF.

V gene TRBV5-1 combines with J gene TRBJ2-5, with D possibly being TRBD1 (6 bases). The V gene's germline CDR1 is SGHRS and CDR2 YFSETQ. The CDR3 has 14 residues. Trimming pared 6 bases from V and 0 bases from J, leaving 12 bases between. CDR3 DNA: TGCGCCAGCACAAGGGGGAACCACCAAGAGACCCAGTACTTC. The encoded protein is CASTRGNHQETQYF.

The chain combines TRBV4-3 with TRBJ2-1; 12 nucleotides line up with TRBD2. Germline-derived CDR1 and CDR2 are LGHNA and YSLEER. The CDR3 sequence is 15 residues long. Germline trimming cut 5 bases from V and 8 bases from J; bases unmatched to any gene: 7. In nucleotides, the CDR3 is TGCGCCAGCAGCTCACGACTAGCGGGAGCCGATGAGCAGTTCTTC. Amino acid sequence: CASSSRLAGADEQFF.

This sequence joins TRBV14 and TRBJ1-1; TRBD1 agrees at 9 bases. The CDR3 spans 13 residues. In germline, CDR1 is SGHDN, CDR2 FVKESK. The J segment lost 4 bases and the V segment lost 7 bases, leaving 4 bases of the junction unmatched. The CDR3 region has the DNA TGTGCCAGCACTTTGGACAGGGGCACTGAAGCTTTCTTT. It specifies CASTLDRGTEAFF.

V usage is TRBV2 and J usage is TRBJ2-2; the D gene is possibly TRBD1 (5 bases). The CDR3 loop spans 13 amino acids. V shed 2 bases and J shed 7 bases, with 8 bases lying between them. CDR1 SNHLY and CDR2 FYNNEI come from the germline V gene. The CDR3 DNA is TGTGCCAGCAGTGAACTAAGGGGCGGGGAGCTGTTTTTT. It is translated as CASSELRGGELFF.

The CDR3 nucleotides are TGCGCCAGCAGCCCGGGGACTAGCGGGAGGAGGGGGACAGATACGCAGTATTTT. It codes for CASSPGTSGRRGTDTQYF. The chain has TRBV5-1 and TRBJ2-3; 15 bases align to TRBD2. Unmatched junction bases numbered 9, after V lost 4 bases and J lost 3 bases. The CDR3 extends over 18 amino acids. CDR1 and CDR2 (germline): SGHRS, YFSETQ.

V gene TRBV5-1 combines with J gene TRBJ1-1; D is unresolved. The CDR3 has 14 residues. Between the trimmed V and J ends, which lost 4 bases and 1 base, there was a span of 11 bases. The germline V gene has CDR1 SGHRS and CDR2 YFSETQ. Here the CDR3 reads CASSAVGKNTEAFF. The CDR3 nucleotides are TGCGCCAGCAGCGCGGTCGGGAAGAACACTGAAGCTTTCTTT.

This chain uses TRBV7-8 with TRBJ2-2, with 9 bases lining up with TRBD2. Trimming cost V 6 bases and J 6 bases; bases outside gene matches: 8. Germline CDR1 is SGHVS and CDR2 is FQNEAQ. The CDR3 loop spans 15 amino acids. CDR3 sequence: CASRVSGSWSGELFF. CDR3 nucleotides: TGTGCCAGCAGGGTTAGCGGGAGTTGGTCCGGGGAGCTGTTTTTT.

This sequence joins TRBV12-5 and TRBJ2-7, with 7 bases fitting TRBD1. CDR1 is LGHNT, CDR2 FRNRAP, per germline. V shed 9 bases, J shed 1 base, and the junction held 6 bases outside the gene matches. The CDR3 is made up of 13 amino acids. The CDR3 is CASMNRGSYEQYF. CDR3 bases: TGTGCTAGCATGAACAGGGGATCCTACGAGCAGTACTTC.

This rearrangement joins TRBV28 to TRBJ1-1; 7 bases map to TRBD1. The CDR3 is 15 residues long. The trim removed 7 bases at V and 0 bases at J, leaving 8 bases unmatched. Germline assignment: CDR1 MDHEN and CDR2 SYDVKM. This chain's CDR3 is CASNSPGQLNTEAFF. The CDR3 nucleotides are TGTGCCAGCAATTCACCGGGACAGCTGAACACTGAAGCTTTCTTT.

In nucleotides, the CDR3 is TGCGCCAGCAGCCGCACCTCGGGAAGGTCCGATGAAAAACTGTTTTTT. Translating gives CASSRTSGRSDEKLFF. The chain is built from TRBV4-3 and TRBJ1-4; D gene uncertain. The CDR3 totals 16 residues. Germline-derived CDR1 and CDR2 are LGHNA and YSLEER. Trimming removed 4 bases from V and 6 bases from J, with 18 bases in between.

The rearrangement uses TRBV10-1 and TRBJ2-1, with 8 bases matching TRBD2. The ends lost 0 bases at V and 5 bases at J; junction bases unmatched: 6. The CDR3 sequence is 16 residues long. Germline lookup yields CDR1 WNHNN and CDR2 SYGVQD (reference sequence). CDR3 sequence: CASSESGQRENNEQFF. The CDR3 region has the DNA TGCGCCAGCAGTGAGTCTGGCCAGCGGGAGAACAATGAGCAGTTCTTC.